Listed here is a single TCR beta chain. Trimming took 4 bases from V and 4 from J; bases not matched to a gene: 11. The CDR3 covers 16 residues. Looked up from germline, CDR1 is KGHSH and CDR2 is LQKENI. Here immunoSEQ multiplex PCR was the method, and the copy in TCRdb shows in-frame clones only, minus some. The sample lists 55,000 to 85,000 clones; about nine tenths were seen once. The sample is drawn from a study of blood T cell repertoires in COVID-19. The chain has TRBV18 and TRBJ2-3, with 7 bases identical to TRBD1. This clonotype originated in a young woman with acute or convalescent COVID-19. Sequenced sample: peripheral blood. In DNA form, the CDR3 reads TGTGCCAGCTCACGCCGCCGGGACAGTCTACCAGATACGCAGTATTTT. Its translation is CASSRRRDSLPDTQYF. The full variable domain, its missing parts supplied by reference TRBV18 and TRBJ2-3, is NAGVMQNPRHLVRRRGQEARLRCSPMKGHSHVYWYRQLPEEGLKFMVYLQKENIIDESGMPKERFSAEFPKEGPSILRIQQVVRGDSAAYFCASSRRRDSLPDTQYFGPGTRLTVL.